The rows below give T cell receptor beta chains drawn from one sample of a study of blood T cell repertoires in COVID-19. TCRdb's copy holds only in-frame clones and misses some; the assay was immunoSEQ multiplex PCR. The sample has a few hundred thousand clones, 80% to 95% seen once. The sample consisted of PBMCs or T cells enriched from blood (not recorded which). Every receptor here comes from a woman aged 40 to 50 who had been exposed to COVID-19. CDR3s leave out the opening cysteine and the closing phenylalanine or tryptophan. D genes are given only for firm matches. Expanded clones are given a class, and other clones once, few, many or no size at all.

V	size	J	D	CDR3
TRBV19	.	TRBJ2-1	.	ASSISGTAMENEQF
TRBV29-1	.	TRBJ1-1	TRBD1	SVEDVGTGVGTEAF
TRBV7-2	.	TRBJ2-3	.	ASSSPGLAYSTDTQY
TRBV6-5	.	TRBJ1-2	TRBD1	ASRPDRGRTGYT
TRBV19	.	TRBJ1-2	TRBD1	ASSPRAGGASRGYT
TRBV10-3	once	TRBJ1-6	.	AISEVSGDNSPLH
TRBV24-1	once	TRBJ1-1	TRBD1	ATSDPGTGGIAF
TRBV7-9	.	TRBJ1-2	.	ASSLLGGNYGYT
TRBV9	.	TRBJ2-1	.	ASNPKRSGKVDEQF
TRBV2	.	TRBJ2-7	.	ASSDSGGTYEQY